These 8 T cell receptor beta chains were all obtained from the same sample, sequenced in a study of blood T cell repertoires in COVID-19. Produced via immunoSEQ multiplex PCR; TCRdb's table is partial and in-frame only. The table includes around 140,000 clones, 75% to 90% detected once. Source material: PBMCs or T cells enriched from blood (not recorded which). These receptors were collected from a man between 50 and 59 years old who had recovered from COVID-19.

This clone was counted a single time. The genes are TRBV6-5 and TRBJ1-5, with TRBD1 as a possible D gene (6 bases). The V gene lost 2 bases and the J gene lost 7 bases, with 9 bases spanning the gap. Germline V gene lookup returns CDR1 MNHEY and CDR2 SVGAGI. The CDR3 runs 13 residues. For the CDR3, the DNA is TGTGCCAGCAGTTACGTAGGGGGACAGCCCCAGCATTTT. This translates into CASSYVGGQPQHF.

This chain links TRBV9 with TRBJ2-2, with D perhaps TRBD1 (5 bases). With 0 bases removed from V and 5 bases from J, the gap between germline ends came to 11 bases. From germline, CDR1 is SGDLS and CDR2 YYNGEE. The CDR3 runs to 15 residues. This chain's CDR3 is CASSVGGRETGELFF. The CDR3 DNA reads TGTGCCAGCAGCGTAGGAGGCAGGGAAACCGGGGAGCTGTTTTTT.

The V and J genes are TRBV6-6 and TRBJ2-2; 8 positions match TRBD2. Germline CDR1 reads MNHNY; CDR2 reads SVGAGI (reference sequence). The CDR3 loop spans 16 amino acids. V was pared by 4 bases and J by 4 bases, with 8 bases of the junction left unmatched. CDR3 DNA: TGTGCCAGCAGTTGGCCACGGGGGGGAGGCACCGGGGAGCTGTTTTTT. Encoded protein: CASSWPRGGGTGELFF.

The chain employs TRBV19 and TRBJ2-4; TRBD2 matches 7 bases. V shed 2 bases and J 0 bases; nucleotides not matched to a gene: 10. Germline loops: CDR1 LNHDA, CDR2 SQIVND (reference sequence). The CDR3 is made up of 18 amino acids. CDR3 coding DNA: TGTGCCAGTAGTATATGGGGATGGCGGGGGTTAGCCAAAAACATTCAGTACTTC. Translating it yields CASSIWGWRGLAKNIQYF.

V and J are TRBV5-1 and TRBJ2-5; 7 positions match TRBD1. Trimming at V came to 0 bases and at J to 5 bases, leaving 7 bases not matched to a gene. The CDR3 totals 15 residues. Germline assignment: CDR1 SGHRS and CDR2 YFSETQ. The CDR3 coding sequence is TGCGCCAGCAGCTTGGTCAGCGACAGGGCCGAGACCCAGTACTTC. This gives the protein CASSLVSDRAETQYF.

The rearrangement uses TRBV18 and TRBJ1-4; possibly TRBD1 for D (5 bases). CDR3 length: 15 amino acids. Per the germline V gene, CDR1 is KGHSH and CDR2 is LQKENI. V was pared by 3 bases and J by 8 bases, with 16 bases between. CDR3 DNA sequence: TGTGCCAGCTCACCTGACGGCAGGGATGGGGAAAAACTGTTTTTT. Its translation: CASSPDGRDGEKLFF.

This chain connects TRBV4-1 to TRBJ2-7, with a tentative D call TRBD2 (7 bases). The germline V gene encodes CDR1 MGHRA and CDR2 YSYEKL. CDR3 length: 18 residues. V lost 0 bases, J lost 11 bases, and 29 bases lay in between. CDR3 sequence (DNA): TGCGCCAGCAGCCAAGATGGTGGGGGGGCTGGGGTCGCGCGCGTAAAGTACTTC. As protein: CASSQDGGGAGVARVKYF.

This clone has a handful of counts. This chain connects TRBV7-3 to TRBJ2-5; D is unresolved. The CDR3 extends over 13 amino acids. Germline V gene lookup returns CDR1 SGHTA and CDR2 FQGTGA. The V end was cut by 1 base, the J end by 4 bases, with 7 bases between. For the CDR3, the DNA is TGTGCCAGCAGCTTAATGCCGGGAGAGACCCAGTACTTC. Its translation: CASSLMPGETQYF.